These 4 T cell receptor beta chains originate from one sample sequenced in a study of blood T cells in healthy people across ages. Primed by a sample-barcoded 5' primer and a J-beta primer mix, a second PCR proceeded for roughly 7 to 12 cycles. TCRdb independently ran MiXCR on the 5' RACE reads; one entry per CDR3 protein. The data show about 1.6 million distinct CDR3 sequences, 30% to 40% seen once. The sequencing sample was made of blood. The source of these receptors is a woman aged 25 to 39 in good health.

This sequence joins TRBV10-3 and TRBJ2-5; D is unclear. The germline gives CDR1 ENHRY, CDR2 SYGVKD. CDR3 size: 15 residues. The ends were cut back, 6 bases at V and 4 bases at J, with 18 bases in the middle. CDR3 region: CAISKGGPNAETQYF. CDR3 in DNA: TGTGCCATCAGCAAAGGCGGACCAAACGCAGAGACCCAGTACTTC.

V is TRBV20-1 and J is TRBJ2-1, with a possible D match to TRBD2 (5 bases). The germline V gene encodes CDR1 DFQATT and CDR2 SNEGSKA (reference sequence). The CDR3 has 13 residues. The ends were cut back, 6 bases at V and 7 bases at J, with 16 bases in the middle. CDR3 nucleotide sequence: TGCAGTGCGGCCAATGCGGGCGGTAATGAGCAGTTCTTC. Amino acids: CSAANAGGNEQFF.

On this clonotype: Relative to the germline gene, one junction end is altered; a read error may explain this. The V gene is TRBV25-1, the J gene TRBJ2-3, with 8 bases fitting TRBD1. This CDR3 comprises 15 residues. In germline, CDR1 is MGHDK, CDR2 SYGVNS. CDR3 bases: TGTGCTAGCAGTGTACAGGGACAGGCCACAGATACGCAGTATTTT. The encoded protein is CASSVQGQATDTQYF.

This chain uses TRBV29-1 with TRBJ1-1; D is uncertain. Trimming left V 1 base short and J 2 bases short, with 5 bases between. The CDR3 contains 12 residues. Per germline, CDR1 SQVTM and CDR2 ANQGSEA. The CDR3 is CSVEAVNTEAFF. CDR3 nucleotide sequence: TGCAGCGTTGAAGCGGTCAACACTGAAGCTTTCTTT.